The T cell receptor beta chain under discussion was sequenced for a study of beta chain features in type 1 diabetes (dated 2018 in TCRdb). Background for the entire study: Mean age, gender distribution, total cell number and subset yield were not different between patients and healthy donors. A total of about 110 million sorted cells were examined across all samples, and the number of cells per subset was strongly correlated with RNA yield. In the study, recently diagnosed type 1 diabetes patients and matched healthy donors were compared on the TCRB repertoires of their sorted circulating CD4+ T cell subsets. Naive and central memory subsets were obtained from all 30 or so donors, but regulatory and stem cell-like memory subsets were isolated from only 8 patients and roughly 8 healthy donors. Study-wide conclusions, independent of this receptor: A moderate but significant shortening of TCRB CDR3 length was observed in type 1 diabetes patients in all four CD4+ subsets. Because cDNA rather than genomic DNA was sequenced, highly expressing activated cells could have been over-represented, although no difference in activation and CD3 levels was found between groups. At VDJ recombination sites, type 1 diabetes patients had fewer insertions and more deleted nucleotides, which implies abnormalities in thymic rearrangement. Only small numbers of individuals were included in the HLA sub-analyses, which left unresolved whether HLA type had any influence on TCRB rearrangement. The naive, central memory and regulatory TCRB repertoires appeared to resemble one another more closely among patients than among healthy donors. PCR may preferentially amplify shorter templates, but because patient and control samples were amplified and corrected together, any resulting skew would affect both groups equally.

This clone was seen only a few times. There is no known antigen for this receptor. Base qualities are not provided; no much larger clone lies one nucleotide away. The sample holds other DNA sequences that translate to the same CDR3. Each donor gave one peripheral blood draw, averaging roughly 100 mL, which was collected into heparinised tubes. A BD FACSAria II and a panel including CD45RO, CCR7, CD25, CD127, CD95 and CD27 were used to sort naive, central memory, regulatory and stem cell-like memory CD4+ T cells. Every sorted population had a purity above 98%. PBMCs were separated immediately by Lymphoprep density gradient centrifugation and were stained directly, without being cultured. Samples were stained and sorted in pairs, with one healthy donor and one patient per experiment, so that batch effects were minimized. The entire isolated RNA was reverse transcribed using the High Capacity cDNA Reverse Transcription Kit, and thus expressed TCRB transcripts were sequenced. Deep immunoSEQ sequencing was performed on naive, central memory and regulatory T cell samples, with an average of around 3.5 million total reads per sample. Sorted cells were lysed in RLT buffer, and RNA was extracted using DNase-treated RNeasy Micro or Mini kits according to cell number. To prevent cross-contamination, each cell subset was processed individually, whereas patient and healthy donor samples were processed jointly. The immunoSEQ multiplex PCR was used to amplify TCRB sequences from cDNA, yielding 87-bp fragments that span the CDR3 region. Amplicons were sequenced on the Illumina HiSeq platform. On the authors' methods: Synthetic template baselines were used to correct PCR bias computationally, reads within Hamming distance 2 were collapsed, and singletons that could not be merged were discarded. Reads were aligned against IMGT to assign V, D and J genes, CDR3 length and insertions or deletions at six rearrangement sites. Within each subset, clonotype counts were normalized to sorted cell number, and only after that were true diversity and Gini coefficients computed with the tcR R package. The overlap coefficient, calculated on TCRB nucleotide sequences, was used to measure repertoire sharing. Sourced from immuneACCESS, this table was stored by TCRdb with only in-frame sequences that have V and J called. A share of the clones is absent; for the studies checked, an unresolved V gene accounts for under half, and the remainder has no known explanation. For V, J and clone size, that table is used; D and trimming come from the DNA. In this sample the table shows about 290,000 clones, about 8.5% of which occur a single time. Of the sample, under 1.3% falls within the top ten clones.

CDR1 and CDR2, per the germline V gene, are KGHSH and LQKENI. Unmatched junction bases come to 4, with V trimmed by 4 bases and J by 2 bases. There are 14 amino acids in the CDR3, from cysteine to phenylalanine inclusive. Only the CDR3 DNA is retained, 42 bases long and in frame from the first base. Sequencing was carried out using central memory CD4+ T cells from blood. The chain employs TRBV18 and TRBJ1-1, and TRBD1 aligns with 7 junction nucleotides. This clonotype was sampled from a woman aged 18-35 years in good health. The DNA sequence reads TGTGCCAGCTCACAGGGGACAGATAACACTGAAGCTTTCTTT. It codes for CASSQGTDNTEAFF.